One sample yielded the 21 T cell receptor beta chains listed below, sequenced in a study of T cell responses to AZD1222 COVID-19 vaccine. TCRdb keeps only in-frame clones here, not all; method: immunoSEQ multiplex PCR. Of roughly 99,000 clones listed, 80% to 95% were seen once; the top ten hold less than 7.5%. The material was peripheral blood, obtained 28 days after the second AZD1222 dose. These receptor sequences come from an adult who received the AZD1222 COVID-19 vaccine.

The chain couples TRBV5-8 to TRBJ2-5, with 9 bases matching TRBD2. Germline values: CDR1 SGHTS, CDR2 YDEGEE. The CDR3 totals 15 residues. V shed 4 bases and J 5 bases; nucleotides not matched to a gene: 9. The CDR3: CASSLRRAGGETQYF. The CDR3 DNA follows: TGTGCCAGCAGCCTACGGCGAGCGGGGGGTGAGACCCAGTACTTC.

The chain employs TRBV19 and TRBJ1-4; tentative D call: TRBD1 (5 bases). V dropped 6 bases and J dropped 8 bases, with 7 bases sitting between them. This CDR3 is built from 11 residues. Looked up from germline, CDR1 is LNHDA and CDR2 is SQIVND (reference sequence). CDR3 amino acids: CASRRGEKLFF. The CDR3 coding sequence is TGTGCCAGTAGGAGGGGAGAAAAACTGTTTTTT.

CDR3 protein: CASSLQDEQFF. CDR3 nucleotides: TGTGCCAGCAGTCTCCAGGATGAGCAGTTCTTC. This chain connects TRBV6-2 or TRBV6-3 to TRBJ2-1; D is undetermined. The CDR3 length is 11 residues. Germline lookup yields CDR1 MNHEY and CDR2 SVGEGT. V was pared by 5 bases and J by 8 bases, with 7 bases between.

The chain employs TRBV5-4 and TRBJ2-3, with no clear D. From germline, CDR1 is SGHNT and CDR2 YYREEE (reference sequence). V lost 1 base and J lost 3, with 3 bases in between. The CDR3 is 12 amino acids. CDR3 nucleotide sequence: TGTGCCAGCAGCTTGCGTACAGATACGCAGTATTTT. This gives the protein CASSLRTDTQYF.

V gene TRBV27 combines with J gene TRBJ2-5, with 8 bases fitting TRBD2. V gave up 6 bases and J gave up 5 bases; unmatched junction bases: 11. Germline CDR1 MNHEY, CDR2 SMNVEV (reference sequence). CDR3 length: 15 residues. CDR3 residues: CASSSGLGGIETQYF. DNA of the CDR3: TGTGCCAGCAGCTCGGGACTAGGAGGAATTGAGACCCAGTACTTC.

A word on this clone: This specimen includes other DNA sequences encoding the same CDR3. The chain uses TRBV14 and TRBJ2-3; no definite D call. In germline, CDR1 is SGHDN, CDR2 FVKESK. This CDR3 comprises 11 residues. Trimming cost V 1 base and J 6 bases, with 2 bases left between them. CDR3: CASSQGDTQYF. DNA of the CDR3: TGTGCCAGCAGCCAAGGTGATACGCAGTATTTT. Based on the CDR3 plus reference TRBV14 and TRBJ2-3, the full variable domain is EAGVTQFPSHSVIEKGQTVTLRCDPISGHDNLYWYRRVMGKEIKFLLHFVKESKQDESGMPNNRFLAERTGGTYSTLKVQPAELEDSGVYFCASSQGDTQYFGPGTRLTVL.

V and J are TRBV14 and TRBJ2-1; D is unresolved. CDR1 and CDR2 (germline): SGHDN, FVKESK. This CDR3 contains 13 residues. The V gene lost 4 bases and the J gene lost 6 bases, with 10 bases spanning the gap. Here the CDR3 DNA reads TGTGCCAGCAGCCCACCCTCCGGCAATGAGCAGTTCTTC. Its translation is CASSPPSGNEQFF.

The chain has TRBV6-5 and TRBJ1-5; 8 bases agree with TRBD1. The junction had 8 bases not matched to a gene; V was cut back by 6 bases and J by 4 bases. Germline-derived CDR1 and CDR2 are MNHEY and SVGAGI. The CDR3 runs to 15 residues. CDR3 protein: CASSDGQGGNQPQHF. The DNA for the CDR3 is TGTGCCAGCAGCGACGGACAGGGTGGGAATCAGCCCCAGCATTTT.

The V and J genes are TRBV15 and TRBJ2-5; 9 nucleotides agree with TRBD2. V dropped 9 bases and J dropped 7; count of bases not matched to a gene: 9. The germline gives CDR1 LNHNV, CDR2 YYDKDF (reference sequence). The CDR3 consists of 13 residues. This CDR3 reads CATRTSEVGTQYF. CDR3 bases: TGTGCCACTAGGACTAGCGAAGTTGGGACCCAGTACTTC.

V and J are TRBV5-1 and TRBJ1-4; no firm D call. The CDR3 runs to 14 residues. Looked up from germline, CDR1 is SGHRS and CDR2 is YFSETQ. V was pared by 7 bases and J by 0 bases, with 10 bases between. CDR3 nucleotides: TGCGCCAGCTCCAGGAGCACAACTAATGAAAAACTGTTTTTT. Translating gives CASSRSTTNEKLFF.

The chain joins TRBV9 to TRBJ1-3; perhaps TRBD1 as D (5 bases). Trimming removed 0 bases at V and 4 bases at J, with 14 bases between. The CDR3 is made up of 16 amino acids. Germline V gene data show CDR1 as SGDLS and CDR2 as YYNGEE. CDR3 protein: CASSVARTTTGNTIYF. The CDR3 coding sequence is TGTGCCAGCAGCGTAGCCCGGACAACGACGGGAAACACCATATATTTT.

This chain links TRBV7-2 with TRBJ1-1; a possible D gene is TRBD1 (5 bases). Trimming stripped 2 bases from V and 5 bases from J, with 12 bases between. This CDR3 spans 14 amino acids. The germline gives CDR1 SGHTA, CDR2 FQGNSA. As DNA, the CDR3 is TGTGCCAGCAGCTTACAGGGTTATGTTACTGAAGCTTTCTTT. Residues: CASSLQGYVTEAFF.

The rearrangement joins TRBV9 to TRBJ2-7, with 8 bases matching TRBD1. Germline CDR1 reads SGDLS; CDR2 reads YYNGEE. V shed 4 bases, J shed 1 base, and the junction held 4 bases outside the gene matches. This CDR3 contains 14 residues. In DNA, the CDR3 is TGTGCCAGCAGCATGGGACAGGTATCCTACGAGCAGTACTTC. Protein product: CASSMGQVSYEQYF.

The rearrangement links TRBV5-1 to TRBJ2-5, with D perhaps TRBD1 (6 bases). Germline assignment: CDR1 SGHRS and CDR2 YFSETQ. The CDR3 has 14 residues. With 2 bases removed from V and 1 base from J, the gap between germline ends came to 9 bases. The CDR3 DNA reads as TGCGCCAGCAGCTTAACAGGGACCCAAGAGACCCAGTACTTC. Encoded protein: CASSLTGTQETQYF.

The J gene is TRBJ1-1, the V gene TRBV19; 10 bases align to TRBD1. Per the germline V gene, CDR1 is LNHDA and CDR2 is SQIVND (reference sequence). The V and J ends lost 6 bases and 5 bases, in that order; junction bases with no gene match: 6. The CDR3 extends over 14 amino acids. The CDR3 reads CASRDGGQGTEAFF. In DNA form, the CDR3 reads TGTGCCAGTAGGGATGGGGGACAGGGGACTGAAGCTTTCTTT.

Comments on this clone: Other nucleotide sequences from this sample produce the same CDR3. V is TRBV7-2 and J is TRBJ2-5, with 7 bases matching TRBD1. With 3 bases clipped from V and 1 base from J, the junction kept 2 bases outside the gene matches. Germline lookup yields CDR1 SGHTA and CDR2 FQGNSA. CDR3 length: 14 amino acids. Written as DNA, the CDR3 is TGTGCCAGCAGCTTGAGGGGGCGCCAAGAGACCCAGTACTTC. Protein sequence: CASSLRGRQETQYF.

This clone was seen more than once but under ten times. V usage is TRBV13 and J usage is TRBJ1-3, with D possibly matching TRBD1 (5 bases). Trimming removed 5 bases at V and 8 bases at J, with 19 bases between. Germline V CDR1 and CDR2: PRHDT, FYEKMQ (reference sequence). This CDR3 is built from 15 residues. The CDR3 spells CASSADTRGEDTIYF. The CDR3, as DNA: TGTGCCAGCAGCGCGGACACCCGAGGTGAAGACACCATATATTTT.

This clone was detected a few times. This chain connects TRBV5-4 to TRBJ2-7, with 8 bases aligning to TRBD1. The CDR3 is 14 amino acids. J was trimmed by 3 bases and V by 4 bases; bases with no gene match: 6. Germline lookup yields CDR1 SGHNT and CDR2 YYREEE (reference sequence). The CDR3 nucleotides read TGTGCCAGCAGCCTACAGGGGGGCCTCTACGAGCAGTACTTC. Its translation: CASSLQGGLYEQYF.

The V call is TRBV6-1, the J call TRBJ1-4, with D tentatively TRBD1 (5 bases). Trimming pared 2 bases from V and 0 bases from J, leaving 13 bases between. The CDR3 has 17 residues. Germline V gene sequence: CDR1 MNHNS, CDR2 SASEGT. In DNA form, the CDR3 reads TGTGCCAGCAGTGAATGGGCAGGGATTGCAACTAATGAAAAACTGTTTTTT. Its protein is CASSEWAGIATNEKLFF.

The V and J genes are TRBV10-2 and TRBJ1-2; possibly TRBD1 for D (5 bases). This CDR3 is 13 amino acids long. Germline V gene data show CDR1 as WSHSY and CDR2 as SAAADI. Trimming shortened V by 2 bases and J by 6 bases, and 10 bases separated the two germline ends. CDR3 sequence (DNA): TGCGCCAGCAGTGAGCGCCCGGGGGATGGCTACACCTTC. It codes for CASSERPGDGYTF.

This clone appeared a few times. The V gene is TRBV19, the J gene TRBJ2-1; D gene ambiguous. The CDR3 contains 16 residues. V was pared by 4 bases and J by 2 bases, with 15 bases between. The germline gives CDR1 LNHDA, CDR2 SQIVND (reference sequence). The CDR3 loop reads CASSTLPRTPYNEQFF. The CDR3 nucleotides are TGTGCCAGTAGTACCCTCCCACGGACCCCCTACAATGAGCAGTTCTTC.